The next 18 T cell receptor beta chains were all read from a single sample in a study of OX40 agonist ivuxolimab in advanced cancers. TCRdb's copy holds only in-frame clones and misses some; the assay was immunoSEQ multiplex PCR. Of 25,000 to 30,000 clones listed, 85% to 90% are singletons. The sample was CD4+ or CD8+ T cells sorted from blood, taken in a trial of the OX40 agonist ivuxolimab. These receptors came from an adult with an advanced solid tumor such as melanoma, head and neck, liver or kidney cancer.

This clone is medium-sized within its sample. This rearrangement joins TRBV5-4 to TRBJ1-4; tentatively, D is TRBD1 (5 bases). CDR3 size: 16 residues. Per the germline V gene, CDR1 is SGHNT and CDR2 is YYREEE (reference sequence). V was shortened by 2 bases and J by 0 bases, with 11 bases between the two germline ends. In DNA, the CDR3 is TGTGCCAGCAGCTTACGGGGACTTGCAACTAATGAAAAACTGTTTTTT. It yields the protein CASSLRGLATNEKLFF.

The J gene is TRBJ2-1, the V gene TRBV4-1, with D uncertain. The ends were cut back, 0 bases at V and 9 bases at J, with 15 bases in the middle. The germline CDR1 and CDR2 sequences are MGHRA and YSYEKL. The CDR3 spans 15 residues. CDR3 loop: CASSQDMAGEGEQFF. The CDR3 nucleotides read TGCGCCAGCAGCCAAGACATGGCTGGGGAAGGTGAGCAGTTCTTC.

The CDR3 sequence is CASRRGLAGENEQFF. In DNA form, the CDR3 reads TGTGCCAGCAGACGCGGACTAGCGGGGGAAAATGAGCAGTTCTTC. The rearrangement links TRBV6-5 to TRBJ2-1; 13 bases agree with TRBD2. The CDR3 consists of 15 residues. With 6 bases clipped from V and 7 bases from J, the junction kept 6 bases outside the gene matches. Germline V CDR1 and CDR2: MNHEY, SVGAGI.

The V call is TRBV28, the J call TRBJ1-1; possible D gene TRBD1, 6 bases. CDR1 is MDHEN and CDR2 is SYDVKM in the germline V gene. This CDR3 comprises 14 residues. Between the trimmed V and J ends, which lost 2 bases and 8 bases, there was a span of 15 bases. For the CDR3, the DNA is TGTGCCAGCAGTTTAGGGGGCACTGGGTTAGAAGCTTTCTTT. It specifies CASSLGGTGLEAFF.

V usage is TRBV28 and J usage is TRBJ1-3, with unresolved D. Trimming stripped 2 bases from V and 0 bases from J, with 5 bases between. This CDR3 region has 14 residues. CDR1 is MDHEN and CDR2 is SYDVKM in the germline V gene. The CDR3 DNA sequence: TGTGCCAGCAGTTTAACACTCTCTGGAAACACCATATATTTT. Amino acids: CASSLTLSGNTIYF.

CDR3 protein: CASSLAQDRSSYNEQFF. CDR3 bases: TGTGCCAGCAGCTTAGCCCAGGACCGCAGCTCCTACAATGAGCAGTTCTTC. The chain carries TRBV7-9 and TRBJ2-1; D is uncertain. Deletions cut 0 bases from V and 0 bases from J, with 12 bases between. Per the germline V gene, CDR1 is SEHNR and CDR2 is FQNEAQ (reference sequence). This CDR3 has 17 residues.

The gene calls are TRBV6-1 and TRBJ2-4; D remains unclear. V was cut by 1 base and J by 11 bases, with 15 bases left in between. The germline CDR1 and CDR2 sequences are MNHNS and SASEGT. This CDR3 contains 14 residues. CDR3 region: CASSEGGSQGLQYF. As DNA, the CDR3 is TGTGCCAGCAGTGAAGGAGGCTCTCAAGGCCTTCAGTACTTC.

This chain connects TRBV4-1 to TRBJ2-1; D unresolved. Germline-derived CDR1 and CDR2 are MGHRA and YSYEKL. Trimming cost V 4 bases and J 8 bases, with 12 bases left between them. CDR3 size: 13 residues. CDR3 residues: CASSPGPADEQFF. The CDR3 region has the DNA TGCGCCAGCAGCCCCGGGCCGGCCGATGAGCAGTTCTTC.

The V call is TRBV11-2, the J call TRBJ2-3, with D possibly TRBD2 on 6 matching bases. This CDR3 contains 15 residues. The germline V gene has CDR1 SGHAT and CDR2 FQNNGV. V dropped 7 bases and J dropped 0 bases, with 14 bases sitting between them. The CDR3 nucleotides are TGTGCCAGCACCAGGGACTTTTCTAGCACAGATACGCAGTATTTT. Encoded protein: CASTRDFSSTDTQYF. Complete variable domain (other parts from reference TRBV11-2 and TRBJ2-3): EAGVAQSPRYKIIEKRQSVAFWCNPISGHATLYWYQQILGQGPKLLIQFQNNGVVDDSQLPKDRFSAERLKGVDSTLKIQPAKLEDSAVYLCASTRDFSSTDTQYFGPGTRLTVL.

The DNA of the CDR3 is TGCGCCAGCAGCATGGGGCCGGAGACCCAGTACTTC. Its translation: CASSMGPETQYF. V usage is TRBV5-1 and J usage is TRBJ2-5; D might be TRBD1 (5 bases). Germline loops: CDR1 SGHRS, CDR2 YFSETQ. CDR3 size: 12 residues. Trimming removed 4 bases from V and 5 bases from J, with 9 bases in between.

This chain connects TRBV19 to TRBJ2-1, with 8 bases aligning to TRBD2. The J segment lost 2 bases and the V segment lost 0 bases, leaving 3 bases of the junction unmatched. Germline CDR1 reads LNHDA; CDR2 reads SQIVND (reference sequence). The CDR3 contains 16 residues. CDR3 loop: CASSIDGTRPYNEQFF. The DNA of the CDR3 is TGTGCCAGTAGTATAGATGGGACTAGACCCTACAATGAGCAGTTCTTC. Supplemented by reference TRBV19 and TRBJ2-1, the full variable domain reads DGGITQSPKYLFRKEGQNVTLSCEQNLNHDAMYWYRQDPGQGLRLIYYSQIVNDFQKGDIAEGYSVSREKKESFPLTVTSAQKNPTAFYLCASSIDGTRPYNEQFFGPGTRLTVL.

This clone was seen only a few times. The chain uses TRBV4-1 and TRBJ1-2; unclear D gene. The CDR3 consists of 13 residues. Trimming took 0 bases from V and 4 from J, leaving 6 bases between them. The germline CDR1 and CDR2 sequences are MGHRA and YSYEKL. The CDR3 DNA is TGCGCCAGCAGCCAAGAGCTACTCTATGGCTACACCTTC. It is translated as CASSQELLYGYTF.

The chain is built from TRBV13 and TRBJ2-3, with 11 positions matching TRBD2. The CDR3 has 16 amino acids. Germline loops: CDR1 PRHDT, CDR2 FYEKMQ (reference sequence). After removal of 1 base from V and 6 bases from J, the junction contained 6 bases not matched to a gene. The CDR3 nucleotides are TGTGCCAGCAGCTTAGAAGGGACTAGCGGCGGGGATACGCAGTATTTT. Encoded protein: CASSLEGTSGGDTQYF. Using reference TRBV13 and TRBJ2-3 for the parts outside the CDR3, the full variable domain is AAGVIQSPRHLIKEKRETATLKCYPIPRHDTVYWYQQGPGQDPQFLISFYEKMQSDKGSIPDRFSAQQFSDYHSELNMSSLELGDSALYFCASSLEGTSGGDTQYFGPGTRLTVL.

CDR3 loop: CASSSPPSSYNEQFF. The DNA of the CDR3 is TGTGCCAGCAGTTCTCCTCCGAGCTCCTACAATGAGCAGTTCTTC. This chain joins TRBV28 and TRBJ2-1; no clear D gene. The CDR3 contains 15 residues. Germline V gene data show CDR1 as MDHEN and CDR2 as SYDVKM. The ends were cut back, 4 bases at V and 0 bases at J, with 10 bases in the middle.

This clone was observed a few times. The J gene is TRBJ2-5, the V gene TRBV14, with TRBD1 matching 8 bases. With 0 bases clipped from V and 3 bases from J, the junction kept 9 bases outside the gene matches. The CDR3 has 17 amino acids. Per the germline V gene, CDR1 is SGHDN and CDR2 is FVKESK. This CDR3 is CASSQDLFRTGKETQYF. The CDR3, as DNA: TGTGCCAGCAGCCAAGATCTCTTCCGGACAGGGAAAGAGACCCAGTACTTC.

This clone was detected only once. The chain's CDR3 is CASSLDPGSEQYF. The DNA of the CDR3 is TGTGCCAGCAGCTTAGATCCGGGGTCCGAGCAGTACTTC. V usage is TRBV11-2 and J usage is TRBJ2-5; weak D call: TRBD2 (5 bases). With the DNA end fitting TRBJ2-7 better, the J assignment may be wrong. CDR1 is SGHAT and CDR2 is FQNNGV in the germline V gene. The CDR3 has 13 amino acids.

The chain carries TRBV11-3 and TRBJ2-7, with D unresolved. This CDR3 has 14 residues. Germline V CDR1 and CDR2: SGHNT, YENEEA. With 2 bases removed from V and 2 bases from J, the gap between germline ends came to 10 bases. Here the CDR3 reads CASSLYGAPYEQYF. CDR3 in DNA: TGTGCCAGCAGCTTATACGGAGCTCCCTACGAGCAGTACTTC.

The chain joins TRBV5-1 to TRBJ1-2, with TRBD1 as a possible D gene (6 bases). V lost 6 bases and J 2 bases, leaving 20 bases between the germline ends. CDR3 length: 16 residues. Germline CDR1 SGHRS, CDR2 YFSETQ. The CDR3 coding sequence is TGCGCCAGCAAGTATCTGCGACAGGAAGAAAACTATGGCTACACCTTC. Amino acid sequence: CASKYLRQEENYGYTF.